Detailed here is one T cell receptor beta chain. Its antigen remains unidentified. Germline lookup yields CDR1 SEHNR and CDR2 FQNEAQ (reference sequence). The CDR3 covers 16 residues. Trimming removed 4 bases from V and 6 bases from J, with 19 bases in between. These data come from a study of cytomegalovirus exposure and HLA in healthy donors. Findings and caveats of the study: Differences between HLA loci emerged in a later analysis of TCR association rates, with DRB1 most and HLA-C fewest. Some segments of the V type, notably TRBV6-2 and TRBV6-3, were excluded as indistinguishable.

PCR amplification relied on 60 Vbeta primers (plus 13 Jbeta primers). The assay was immunoSEQ multiplex PCR, and TCRdb's table has in-frame clones only and misses some. The sample has over 70,000 clones, more than 75% seen once; the top ten hold more than 20%. The sequence came from a woman aged 45-60 years in good health and CMV-seropositive. The sample consisted of PBMCs. The chain employs TRBV7-9 and TRBJ1-5, with a weak D call TRBD1 (6 bases). This CDR3 is CASSSGGQGWGQPQHF. The CDR3 nucleotides read TGTGCCAGCAGCTCCGGGGGGCAGGGTTGGGGTCAGCCCCAGCATTTT.